This TCR beta chain appears in the sequencing data of a study of T cell responses to AZD1222 COVID-19 vaccine. Study-wide results and limits: Spike-specific TCR breadth and depth went up after people got two AZD1222 doses. Reportedly, close to half of spike-specific TCRs are directed against unmutated variant regions. Donors were largely white British and mainly female; clonal diversity was possibly underestimated.

V lost 4 bases and J lost 1, with 11 bases in between. The CDR3 runs 14 residues. CDR1 is SGHRS and CDR2 is YFSETQ in the germline V gene. This clone has just a few counts. What it binds is unknown. Some clones are missing from TCRdb's copy, which holds only in-frame ones; the method was immunoSEQ multiplex PCR. The data show about 120,000 clones, with around 83% seen just once and around 27% held by the top ten. Sequencing used peripheral blood, obtained 28 days after the second AZD1222 dose. This TCR was sampled from an adult who received the AZD1222 COVID-19 vaccine. The rearrangement uses TRBV5-1 and TRBJ2-5, with D maybe TRBD2 (7 bases). The CDR3 protein is CASSRGAPQETQYF. The CDR3 DNA reads as TGCGCCAGCAGCCGGGGGGCCCCCCAAGAGACCCAGTACTTC.